Following are 14 T cell receptor beta chains from one sample sequenced in a study of PD-L1 blockade in urothelial cancer. TCRdb's copy holds only in-frame clones and misses some; the assay was immunoSEQ multiplex PCR. The sample includes about 36,000 clones, roughly 80% of them seen just once. The time point was: peripheral blood 6 weeks after treatment start. The starting material was PBMCs, obtained around atezolizumab (anti-PD-L1) treatment. The source of these receptors is a man aged 35-49 years with urothelial cancer.

The CDR3, as DNA: TGTGCCAGCAGTTTCGGTCTAACCACGTTTGATCAGCCCCAGCATTTT. It specifies CASSFGLTTFDQPQHF. The chain is built from TRBV28 and TRBJ1-5; D is unclear. Trimming removed 3 bases at V and 5 bases at J, with 17 bases between. Germline V lookup: CDR1 MDHEN, CDR2 SYDVKM. This CDR3 comprises 16 residues.

The V and J genes are TRBV6-5 and TRBJ1-2; D might be TRBD1 (6 bases). The CDR3 sequence is 14 residues long. Germline CDR1 and CDR2: MNHEY and SVGAGI. Trimming removed 6 bases at V and 7 bases at J, with 18 bases between. The CDR3 bases are TGTGCCAGCAGGGGGGGGGAAGGGGGTCGTGGCTACACCTTC. Its protein is CASRGGEGGRGYTF.

The gene calls are TRBV5-5 and TRBJ1-5; TRBD1 is a possible D gene (5 bases). Deletions cut 4 bases from V and 4 bases from J, with 15 bases between. CDR1 is SGHKS, CDR2 YYEKEE, per germline (reference sequence). The CDR3 has 15 residues. DNA of the CDR3: TGTGCCAGCAGCCTCTGGGGGGATCCGAATCAGCCCCAGCATTTT. The encoded protein is CASSLWGDPNQPQHF. Together with reference TRBV5-5 and TRBJ1-5, the CDR3 gives the full variable domain: DAGVTQSPTHLIKTRGQQVTLRCSPISGHKSVSWYQQVLGQGPQFIFQYYEKEERGRGNFPDRFSARQFPNYSSELNVNALLLGDSALYLCASSLWGDPNQPQHFGDGTRLSIL.

The chain links TRBV7-3 to TRBJ2-2; D ambiguous. Between the trimmed V and J ends, which lost 5 bases and 0 bases, there was a span of 7 bases. Germline CDR1 reads SGHTA; CDR2 reads FQGTGA. This CDR3 contains 14 residues. CDR3 in amino acids: CASSPSANTGELFF. The CDR3 DNA reads as TGTGCCAGCAGCCCCTCCGCGAACACCGGGGAGCTGTTTTTT.

This rearrangement joins TRBV6-6 to TRBJ2-7; D may be TRBD2 (6 bases). Trimming cost V 6 bases and J 6 bases, with 12 bases left between them. Germline values: CDR1 MNHNY, CDR2 SVGAGI (reference sequence). CDR3 length equals 12 residues. This CDR3 reads CASSLLASEQYF. Written as DNA, the CDR3 is TGTGCCAGCAGCCTGCTAGCGTCCGAGCAGTACTTC.

This clone occurred once. The genes are TRBV19 and TRBJ2-1; D unresolved. Trimming shortened V by 5 bases and J by 9 bases, and 14 bases separated the two germline ends. This CDR3 region has 13 residues. CDR1 LNHDA and CDR2 SQIVND come from the germline V gene (reference sequence). This chain's CDR3 is CASSGLRMGEQFF. The CDR3 nucleotides are TGTGCCAGTAGTGGGCTCCGGATGGGTGAGCAGTTCTTC.

V usage is TRBV28 and J usage is TRBJ2-3, with D maybe TRBD2 (5 bases). CDR1 is MDHEN and CDR2 is SYDVKM in the germline V gene. V dropped 3 bases and J dropped 1 base, with 11 bases sitting between them. The CDR3 is made up of 15 amino acids. CDR3 residues: CASSFDAGGTDTQYF. DNA for the CDR3: TGTGCCAGCAGTTTCGACGCCGGGGGCACAGATACGCAGTATTTT.

The chain employs TRBV2 and TRBJ1-2, with a tentative D call TRBD1 (5 bases). The V end was cut by 1 base, the J end by 8 bases, with 14 bases between. CDR1 is SNHLY, CDR2 FYNNEI, per germline. The CDR3 totals 14 residues. CDR3 sequence reads: CASSEEDTLRGYTF. For the CDR3, the DNA is TGTGCCAGCAGTGAAGAGGACACCCTGCGCGGCTACACCTTC.

This clone was picked up one time. The chain combines TRBV21-1 with TRBJ2-7; the D segment call TRBD2 is taken from the table without a DNA check. TRBV21-1 is classified as a pseudogene. The CDR3 has 16 amino acids. This CDR3 is CASSRKFLAPGYEQYF. CDR3 coding DNA: TGTGCCAGCAGCAGAAAATTTCTGGCGCCGGGGTACGAGCAGTACTTC.

The sample holds one count of this clone. The chain recombines TRBV19 with TRBJ2-4; perhaps TRBD1 as D (6 bases). This CDR3 comprises 14 residues. Germline CDR1 reads LNHDA; CDR2 reads SQIVND (reference sequence). Trimming removed 7 bases from V and 0 bases from J, with 10 bases in between. CDR3 residues: CASKDSLAKNIQYF. CDR3 DNA sequence: TGTGCCAGTAAGGACAGTCTAGCCAAAAACATTCAGTACTTC.

This clone was observed a few times. J is TRBJ2-7 and V is TRBV2, with 8 bases matching TRBD1. J was trimmed by 5 bases and V by 5 bases; bases with no gene match: 11. This CDR3 is built from 15 residues. Looked up from germline, CDR1 is SNHLY and CDR2 is FYNNEI. Here the CDR3 DNA reads TGTGCCAGCAGTTTTTGGACAGGGATTTTCGACGAGCAGTACTTC. Translating gives CASSFWTGIFDEQYF.

V usage is TRBV7-9 and J usage is TRBJ1-4; 7 nucleotides align to TRBD1. Germline-derived CDR1 and CDR2 are SEHNR and FQNEAQ (reference sequence). Trimming at V came to 5 bases and at J to 5 bases, leaving 8 bases not matched to a gene. The CDR3 contains 15 residues. CDR3 amino acids: CASSRQGQLNEKLFF. The DNA of the CDR3 is TGTGCCAGCAGCCGACAGGGACAGCTAAATGAAAAACTGTTTTTT.

This sequence joins TRBV6-5 and TRBJ2-1; D remains ambiguous. CDR3 length: 12 amino acids. CDR1 is MNHEY, CDR2 SVGAGI, per germline. V gave up 5 bases and J gave up 3 bases, with 5 bases separating them. The CDR3 DNA is TGTGCCAGCAGTGATAGCTACAATGAGCAGTTCTTC. It specifies CASSDSYNEQFF.

This chain uses TRBV12-5 with TRBJ1-5, with D unresolved. Germline-derived CDR1 and CDR2 are LGHNT and FRNRAP. The CDR3 runs to 12 residues. V lost 8 bases to trimming and J lost 3 bases, with 8 bases between them. CDR3 region: CASSAVNQPQHF. The DNA of the CDR3 is TGTGCTAGTTCGGCGGTCAATCAGCCCCAGCATTTT.